This T cell receptor beta chain was recovered during a study of T cells expressing NK-cell markers. Broader study findings: The contribution of dominant NKG2C+ clonotypes to CD8+ T cells in about six donors was roughly 1.0-7.5%.

On this clonotype itself: What it binds is unknown.

Researchers built TCR beta cDNA using 5'RACE template switching with UMIs. TCRdb reprocessed the 5' RACE reads; each CDR3 protein has one entry and no DNA is given. The sample includes around 470,000 distinct CDR3 sequences. This CDR3 region has 13 residues. Germline V gene data show CDR1 as SQVTM and CDR2 as ANQGSEA. The receptor was derived from a woman between 50 and 59 years old in good health. V usage is TRBV29-1 and J usage is TRBJ1-5; no DNA is available, so the TRBD1 call from TCRdb remains unchecked. Sequenced material: blood T cells: a sorted CD56 or NKG2C T cell subset, CD4+ or CD8+ T cells, or bulk PBMC T cells (not recorded which). CDR3 sequence reads: CSVEVSPNQPQHF. Full variable domain (rest looked up from reference TRBV29-1 and TRBJ1-5): SAVISQKPSRDICQRGTSLTIQCQVDSQVTMMFWYRQQPGQSLTLIATANQGSEATYESGFVIDKFPISRPNLTFSTLTVSNMSPEDSSIYLCSVEVSPNQPQHFGDGTRLSIL.